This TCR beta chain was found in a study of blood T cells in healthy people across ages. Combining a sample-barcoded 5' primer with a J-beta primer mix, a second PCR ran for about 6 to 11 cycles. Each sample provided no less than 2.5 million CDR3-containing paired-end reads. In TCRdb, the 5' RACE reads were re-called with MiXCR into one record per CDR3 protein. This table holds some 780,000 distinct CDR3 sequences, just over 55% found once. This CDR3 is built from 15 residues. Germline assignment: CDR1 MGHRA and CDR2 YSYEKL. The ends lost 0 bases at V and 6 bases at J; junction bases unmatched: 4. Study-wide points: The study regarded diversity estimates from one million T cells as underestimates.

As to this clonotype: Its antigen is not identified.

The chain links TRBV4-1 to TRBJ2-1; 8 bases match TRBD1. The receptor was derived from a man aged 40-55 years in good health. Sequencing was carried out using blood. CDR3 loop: CASSQDRTGFNEQFF. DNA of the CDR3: TGCGCCAGCAGCCAAGACCGGACAGGGTTCAATGAGCAGTTCTTC.